This T cell receptor beta chain was found in a study of T cell clonality in common variable immunodeficiency. Study results and caveats: Links between repertoire features and CVID complications were heterogeneity-limited. Reportedly, TCR beta sequences from common variable immunodeficiency showed fewer deletions and N-nucleotide insertions. TCRbeta clonality was increased in CVID versus healthy controls.

This clone was counted a few times. Its antigen is undetermined. The CDR3 end falls 3 residues outside the read, so it is completed with the germline J gene. CVID and control samples used equivalent genomic DNA input. TCRdb keeps only in-frame clones here, not all; method: immunoSEQ multiplex PCR. In total the sample includes some 19,000 clones, none of them seen once. All CVID subjects were on immunoglobulin replacement for at least one year. The CDR3 runs to 10 residues. Germline V gives CDR1 LNHDA, CDR2 SQIVND (reference sequence). V dropped 10 bases and J dropped 4 bases, with 6 bases sitting between them.

The material sequenced was peripheral blood mononuclear cells. The chain combines TRBV19 with TRBJ2-3; no definite D call. The clonotype comes from a human donor with common variable immunodeficiency. The sequenced CDR3 bases are TGTGCCACGAACTCAGATACG. This gives the protein CATNSDT. The full CDR3 sequence reads CATNSDTQYF.